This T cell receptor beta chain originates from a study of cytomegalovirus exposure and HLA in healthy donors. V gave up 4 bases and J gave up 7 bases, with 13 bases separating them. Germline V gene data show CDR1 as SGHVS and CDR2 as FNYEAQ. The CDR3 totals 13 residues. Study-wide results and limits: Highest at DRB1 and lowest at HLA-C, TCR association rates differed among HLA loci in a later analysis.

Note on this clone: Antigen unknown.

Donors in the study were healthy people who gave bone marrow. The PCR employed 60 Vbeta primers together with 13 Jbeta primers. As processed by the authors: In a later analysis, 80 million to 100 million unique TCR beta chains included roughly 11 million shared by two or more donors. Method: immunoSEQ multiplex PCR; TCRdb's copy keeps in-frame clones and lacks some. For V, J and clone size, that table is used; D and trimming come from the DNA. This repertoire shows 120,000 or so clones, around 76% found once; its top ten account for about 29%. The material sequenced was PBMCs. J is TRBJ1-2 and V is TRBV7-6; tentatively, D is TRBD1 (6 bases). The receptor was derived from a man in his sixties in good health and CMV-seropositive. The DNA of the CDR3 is TGTGCCAGCAGCTACAGGGAAGGGGTTGGCTACACCTTC. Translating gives CASSYREGVGYTF.